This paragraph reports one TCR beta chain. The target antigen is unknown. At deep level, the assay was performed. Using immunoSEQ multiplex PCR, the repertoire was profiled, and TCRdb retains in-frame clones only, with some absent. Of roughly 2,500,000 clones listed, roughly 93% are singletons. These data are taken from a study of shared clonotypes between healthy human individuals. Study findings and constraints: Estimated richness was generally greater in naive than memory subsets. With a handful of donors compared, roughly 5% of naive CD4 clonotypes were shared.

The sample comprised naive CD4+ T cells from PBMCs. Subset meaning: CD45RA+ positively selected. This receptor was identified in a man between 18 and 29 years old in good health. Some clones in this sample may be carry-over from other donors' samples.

The CDR3 nucleotides are TGTGCCAGCAGGGGGACAGGGGGCGATGCGAAACTAGCCAAAAACATTCAGTACTTC. Translating it yields CASRGTGGDAKLAKNIQYF. This chain links TRBV28 with TRBJ2-4, with 12 bases that match TRBD1. V gave up 6 bases and J gave up 0 bases; unmatched junction bases: 12. CDR3 size: 19 residues. Germline V gene data show CDR1 as MDHEN and CDR2 as SYDVKM.